This paragraph reports one TCR beta chain. Healthy HIV-negative adults without recent acute infections or vaccinations served as donors. Running of the assay took place at deep level. Measured with immunoSEQ multiplex PCR; TCRdb has only the in-frame clones, and not every one. The data contain about 510,000 clones, almost 80% of them singletons. This entry belongs to a study of shared clonotypes between healthy human individuals. This CDR3 has 16 amino acids. Germline lookup yields CDR1 LGHNA and CDR2 YNFKEQ. Deletions cut 2 bases from V and 0 bases from J, with 13 bases between. V gene TRBV4-2 combines with J gene TRBJ1-1; D not resolved. What was sequenced was PBMCs. This clonotype was sampled from a middle-aged woman in good health. Some clones in this sample may be carry-over from other donors' samples. The CDR3 loop reads CASSQPTQEMNTEAFF. The CDR3 nucleotides read TGTGCCAGCAGCCAACCGACCCAGGAGATGAACACTGAAGCTTTCTTT.